These T cell receptor beta chains were read from a single sample in a study of blood T cell repertoires in COVID-19. Profiling relied on immunoSEQ multiplex PCR, and the TCRdb table lists in-frame clones only, not all of them. The table lists approximately 240,000 clones, around 85% of them singletons, with roughly 1.3% in the top ten. The sequenced sample was PBMCs or T cells enriched from blood (not recorded which). These receptors were collected from a woman between 40 and 50 years old with acute COVID-19. Both conserved end residues are part of each CDR3. A D gene is named only where the DNA matches it firmly. Clone size is stated in some rows and not others, as once, few, many or a class when expanded.

abundance: NA
j_gene: TRBJ1-6
d_gene: NA
v_gene: TRBV28
len: 17
CDR3nt: TGTGCCAGCAGTTTGGCCCAGGGTTCTATTGGCGGTTCACCCCTCCACTTT
CDR3aa: CASSLAQGSIGGSPLHF

abundance: NA
j_gene: TRBJ2-5
d_gene: TRBD1
v_gene: TRBV28
len: 13
CDR3nt: TGTGCCAGCGTTGAAGGGGGCAGGGAGACCCAGTACTTC
CDR3aa: CASVEGGRETQYF

abundance: NA
j_gene: TRBJ2-4
d_gene: NA
v_gene: TRBV24-1
len: 13
CDR3nt: TGTGCCACCAGTTCAACAGGGTCGGACATTCAGTACTTC
CDR3aa: CATSSTGSDIQYF

abundance: NA
j_gene: TRBJ2-2
d_gene: TRBD1
v_gene: TRBV29-1
len: 14
CDR3nt: TGCAGCGTTGCGTACAGGGGGAAGTTCGGGGAGCTGTTTTTT
CDR3aa: CSVAYRGKFGELFF

abundance: few
j_gene: TRBJ1-5
d_gene: NA
v_gene: TRBV6-8
len: 17
CDR3nt: TGTGCCAGCAGTTTCGTCGGAACTTCAGGGCTAGAGCAGCCCCAGCATTTT
CDR3aa: CASSFVGTSGLEQPQHF

abundance: NA
j_gene: TRBJ1-1
d_gene: NA
v_gene: TRBV11-1
len: 13
CDR3nt: TGTGCCAGCAGCCCCAGGGAGGTCCCTGAAGCTTTCTTT
CDR3aa: CASSPREVPEAFF

abundance: NA
j_gene: TRBJ1-1
d_gene: NA
v_gene: TRBV7-2
len: 11
CDR3nt: TGTGCCAGCGGGGGGAGTACTGAAGCTTTCTTT
CDR3aa: CASGGSTEAFF

abundance: NA
j_gene: TRBJ2-1
d_gene: TRBD1
v_gene: TRBV9
len: 13
CDR3nt: TGTGCCAGCAGCGCCGACAGGGGCAATGAGCAGTTCTTC
CDR3aa: CASSADRGNEQFF

abundance: NA
j_gene: TRBJ2-7
d_gene: NA
v_gene: TRBV3-1/TRBV3-2
len: 15
CDR3nt: TGTGCCAGCAGCCAAAAGTGGACTACTTCCTACGAGCAGTACTTC
CDR3aa: CASSQKWTTSYEQYF

abundance: NA
j_gene: TRBJ1-1
d_gene: TRBD1
v_gene: TRBV27
len: 15
CDR3nt: TGTGCCAGCAGTCAAATAGGGACAGGCCATCGTGAAGCTTTCTTT
CDR3aa: CASSQIGTGHREAFF

abundance: NA
j_gene: TRBJ2-5
d_gene: TRBD1
v_gene: TRBV6-5
len: 14
CDR3nt: TGTGCCAGCAGTCGTACAGGGGGCCGGGAGACCCAGTACTTC
CDR3aa: CASSRTGGRETQYF

abundance: NA
j_gene: TRBJ1-4
d_gene: TRBD1
v_gene: TRBV3-1/TRBV3-2
len: 15
CDR3nt: TGTGCCAGCAGCCAAGATCCTACAGGGGATGAAAAACTGTTTTTT
CDR3aa: CASSQDPTGDEKLFF

abundance: once
j_gene: TRBJ2-1
d_gene: TRBD2
v_gene: TRBV5-4
len: 15
CDR3nt: TGTGCCAGCAGCCGCGGGAGCCAGGCCAACAATGAGCAGTTCTTC
CDR3aa: CASSRGSQANNEQFF

abundance: few
j_gene: TRBJ1-4
d_gene: TRBD1
v_gene: TRBV12-5
len: 18
CDR3nt: TGTGCTAGTGGTTTGGCCCCGGGACAGTTCCTTCCGGACGAAAAACTGTTTTTT
CDR3aa: CASGLAPGQFLPDEKLFF

abundance: NA
j_gene: TRBJ1-5
d_gene: NA
v_gene: TRBV30
len: 14
CDR3nt: TGTGCCTGGAGCGGGGGACCTTTAAATCAGCCCCAGCATTTT
CDR3aa: CAWSGGPLNQPQHF

abundance: NA
j_gene: TRBJ2-1
d_gene: NA
v_gene: TRBV24-1
len: 17
CDR3nt: TGTGCCACCAGTGGGGACAGAGCGGGAGTGATATACAATGAGCAGTTCTTC
CDR3aa: CATSGDRAGVIYNEQFF

abundance: NA
j_gene: TRBJ2-2
d_gene: TRBD2
v_gene: TRBV7-9
len: 16
CDR3nt: TGTGCCAGCAGCCCTAGACTAGCGGTTAACACCGGGGAGCTGTTTTTT
CDR3aa: CASSPRLAVNTGELFF

abundance: few
j_gene: TRBJ1-2
d_gene: NA
v_gene: TRBV4-2
len: 13
CDR3nt: TGTGCCAGCAGGGGACACGGACTCTATGGCTACACCTTC
CDR3aa: CASRGHGLYGYTF

abundance: NA
j_gene: TRBJ2-2
d_gene: NA
v_gene: TRBV15
len: 15
CDR3nt: TGTGCCACCAGCAGAGATAAACGCAGGGCCGGGGAGCTGTTTTTT
CDR3aa: CATSRDKRRAGELFF

abundance: NA
j_gene: TRBJ2-7
d_gene: TRBD2
v_gene: TRBV28
len: 15
CDR3nt: TGTGCCAGCAGTACCAGGACTAGCGGGGGGCTTAGGGCGTACTTC
CDR3aa: CASSTRTSGGLRAYF

abundance: NA
j_gene: TRBJ1-2
d_gene: TRBD1
v_gene: TRBV29-1
len: 12
CDR3nt: TGCAGCGTTGCGGACAGGGTCTACGGCTACACCTTC
CDR3aa: CSVADRVYGYTF

abundance: NA
j_gene: TRBJ2-7
d_gene: NA
v_gene: TRBV10-3
len: 12
CDR3nt: TGTGCCATCAGTGAGTCAGGAGATCGGCAGTACTTC
CDR3aa: CAISESGDRQYF

abundance: NA
j_gene: TRBJ1-4
d_gene: TRBD1
v_gene: TRBV4-2
len: 16
CDR3nt: TGTGCCAGCAGCCCCAACCACAGGGGGCACAATGAAAAACTGTTTTTT
CDR3aa: CASSPNHRGHNEKLFF

abundance: NA
j_gene: TRBJ2-5
d_gene: TRBD2
v_gene: TRBV7-2
len: 18
CDR3nt: TGTGCCAGCAGCTTAGTCGCTAGCGGGGGACCGGCCCAAGAGACCCAGTACTTC
CDR3aa: CASSLVASGGPAQETQYF

abundance: NA
j_gene: TRBJ1-2
d_gene: NA
v_gene: TRBV3-1/TRBV3-2
len: 14
CDR3nt: TGTGCCAGCAGCCAAGGGGGCAGGAACTATGGCTACACCTTC
CDR3aa: CASSQGGRNYGYTF

abundance: NA
j_gene: TRBJ1-5
d_gene: TRBD1
v_gene: TRBV2
len: 12
CDR3nt: TGTGCCAGCAGTGAAGACAGGGGCCCCCTGAATTTT
CDR3aa: CASSEDRGPLNF

abundance: few
j_gene: TRBJ1-6
d_gene: NA
v_gene: TRBV5-6
len: 15
CDR3nt: TGTGCCAGCAGCTTGGCAGGCGCAGGGTATTCACCCCTCCACTTT
CDR3aa: CASSLAGAGYSPLHF

abundance: NA
j_gene: TRBJ2-1
d_gene: NA
v_gene: TRBV15
len: 13
CDR3nt: TGTGCCACCAGCAGGGACTACTACAATGAGCAGTTCTTC
CDR3aa: CATSRDYYNEQFF

abundance: NA
j_gene: TRBJ2-2
d_gene: TRBD1
v_gene: TRBV6-5
len: 14
CDR3nt: TGTGCCAGCACCCACAGGGGGTATACCGGGGAGCTGTTTTTT
CDR3aa: CASTHRGYTGELFF

abundance: NA
j_gene: TRBJ1-1
d_gene: NA
v_gene: TRBV4-1
len: 13
CDR3nt: TGCGCCAGCAGCCTGCAGATGAACACTGAAGCTTTCTTT
CDR3aa: CASSLQMNTEAFF

abundance: NA
j_gene: TRBJ2-3
d_gene: TRBD2
v_gene: TRBV24-1
len: 15
CDR3nt: TGTGCCACCAGTGTGGGACTAGCGGGCACAGATACGCAGTATTTT
CDR3aa: CATSVGLAGTDTQYF

abundance: NA
j_gene: TRBJ2-5
d_gene: NA
v_gene: TRBV6-2/TRBV6-3
len: 21
CDR3nt: TGTGCCAGCAGTTTTCTGCTTAGGGGCGGCCAACCTTGGTTATACCAAGAGACCCAGTACTTC
CDR3aa: CASSFLLRGGQPWLYQETQYF

abundance: NA
j_gene: TRBJ2-2
d_gene: TRBD1
v_gene: TRBV24-1
len: 16
CDR3nt: TGTGCCACCAGTGATCTATACAGGGGAAGGGCCGGGGAGCTGTTTTTT
CDR3aa: CATSDLYRGRAGELFF

abundance: NA
j_gene: TRBJ1-5
d_gene: NA
v_gene: TRBV28
len: 14
CDR3nt: TGTGCCAGCAGTTCAGCCCTAGGCAATCAGCCCCAGCATTTT
CDR3aa: CASSSALGNQPQHF

abundance: NA
j_gene: TRBJ1-1
d_gene: NA
v_gene: TRBV6-5
len: 13
CDR3nt: TGTGCCAGCAGAGATAACAGGAACACTGAAGCTTTCTTT
CDR3aa: CASRDNRNTEAFF

abundance: NA
j_gene: TRBJ1-2
d_gene: NA
v_gene: TRBV6-1
len: 15
CDR3nt: TGTGCCAGCAGTGAGGGTACGGAGGGTTACTATGGCTACACCTTC
CDR3aa: CASSEGTEGYYGYTF

abundance: NA
j_gene: TRBJ1-2
d_gene: TRBD1
v_gene: TRBV19
len: 13
CDR3nt: TGTGCCAGTAGTGCCGGACAGGTCTATGGCTACACCTTC
CDR3aa: CASSAGQVYGYTF

abundance: NA
j_gene: TRBJ2-1
d_gene: TRBD2
v_gene: TRBV7-2
len: 16
CDR3nt: TGTGCCAGCAGCTTGGGCTACGGGCGGGGGGGATATGAGCAGTTCTTC
CDR3aa: CASSLGYGRGGYEQFF

abundance: few
j_gene: TRBJ2-7
d_gene: TRBD1
v_gene: TRBV7-9
len: 13
CDR3nt: TGTGCCAGCAGCCGGGACAGGGGTTACGAGCAGTACTTC
CDR3aa: CASSRDRGYEQYF

abundance: NA
j_gene: TRBJ1-1
d_gene: TRBD1
v_gene: TRBV4-1
len: 12
CDR3nt: TGCGCCAGCAGGGACAGGGGGCCTGAAGCTTTCTTT
CDR3aa: CASRDRGPEAFF

abundance: NA
j_gene: TRBJ2-3
d_gene: NA
v_gene: TRBV4-3
len: 13
CDR3nt: TGCGCCAGCAGCCACACTAGGGGGGATACGCAGTATTTT
CDR3aa: CASSHTRGDTQYF

abundance: few
j_gene: TRBJ2-7
d_gene: TRBD1
v_gene: TRBV5-1
len: 15
CDR3nt: TGCGCCAGCAGCTTACGGCAGGGGGAAGGTTACGAGCAGTACTTC
CDR3aa: CASSLRQGEGYEQYF

abundance: once
j_gene: TRBJ1-2
d_gene: TRBD1
v_gene: TRBV2
len: 14
CDR3nt: TGTGCCAGCAGTTGGGCCGACAGGGGGCATGGCTACACCTTC
CDR3aa: CASSWADRGHGYTF

abundance: once
j_gene: TRBJ2-1
d_gene: TRBD2
v_gene: TRBV28
len: 15
CDR3nt: TGTGCCAGCAGTTTCGGCGGGAGGATCTACAATGAGCAGTTCTTC
CDR3aa: CASSFGGRIYNEQFF

abundance: NA
j_gene: TRBJ2-3
d_gene: NA
v_gene: TRBV15
len: 14
CDR3nt: TGTGCCACCAGCATTGGACAGCAGACAGATACGCAGTATTTT
CDR3aa: CATSIGQQTDTQYF

abundance: once
j_gene: TRBJ1-2
d_gene: TRBD1
v_gene: TRBV7-9
len: 17
CDR3nt: TGTGCCAGCAGCCAGCCCAAGACCCGGGACAGGGGGCACGGCTACACCTTC
CDR3aa: CASSQPKTRDRGHGYTF

abundance: NA
j_gene: TRBJ2-1
d_gene: NA
v_gene: TRBV15
len: 16
CDR3nt: TGTGCCACCAGCAGAGCGAGGGCCCAGGGGAACAATGAGCAGTTCTTC
CDR3aa: CATSRARAQGNNEQFF

abundance: NA
j_gene: TRBJ1-4
d_gene: NA
v_gene: TRBV12-3/TRBV12-4
len: 13
CDR3nt: TGTGCCAGCAGTTTAGGAGGAAATGAAAAACTGTTTTTT
CDR3aa: CASSLGGNEKLFF

abundance: NA
j_gene: TRBJ2-2
d_gene: NA
v_gene: TRBV5-5
len: 13
CDR3nt: TGTGCCAGCAGCGGGATCGGACTGGCGCAGCTGTTTTTT
CDR3aa: CASSGIGLAQLFF

abundance: NA
j_gene: TRBJ1-1
d_gene: NA
v_gene: TRBV6-5
len: 12
CDR3nt: TGTGCCAGCAGTTACTCAACAGGGGAAGCTTTCTTT
CDR3aa: CASSYSTGEAFF

abundance: NA
j_gene: TRBJ1-1
d_gene: NA
v_gene: TRBV7-9
len: 16
CDR3nt: TGTGCCAGCAGCTTAGAATCTGGAGGTCCGAACACTGAAGCTTTCTTT
CDR3aa: CASSLESGGPNTEAFF

abundance: NA
j_gene: TRBJ2-3
d_gene: NA
v_gene: TRBV15
len: 13
CDR3nt: TGTGCCACCAGCAGAGGGAGAGGAGATACGCAGTATTTT
CDR3aa: CATSRGRGDTQYF

abundance: NA
j_gene: TRBJ1-2
d_gene: NA
v_gene: TRBV11-2
len: 13
CDR3nt: TGTGCCAGCAGCTCAGGTCATTGGGATGGCTACACCTTC
CDR3aa: CASSSGHWDGYTF